Sequencing of this T cell receptor (beta chain) was carried out in a study of blood T cell repertoires in COVID-19. Whole-study context: The United States, Italy and Spain were the sources of the acute and convalescent COVID-19 samples.

Only in-frame clones appear in the TCRdb table, and some are missing; sequencing was by immunoSEQ multiplex PCR. The table records hundreds of thousands of clones, about four fifths of them present only once. Sequencing used peripheral blood. The sequence was obtained from a man aged 80 or over with acute or convalescent COVID-19.

The CDR3 DNA sequence: TGTGCCTGGAGGTCTCGGGACTCCCACTCCTACAATGAGCAGTTCTTC. The encoded protein is CAWRSRDSHSYNEQFF. The chain recombines TRBV30 with TRBJ2-1; a possible D gene is TRBD2 (6 bases). V lost 3 bases and J lost 0, with 15 bases in between. CDR1 is GTSNPN, CDR2 SVGIG, per germline (reference sequence). CDR3 length: 16 residues.